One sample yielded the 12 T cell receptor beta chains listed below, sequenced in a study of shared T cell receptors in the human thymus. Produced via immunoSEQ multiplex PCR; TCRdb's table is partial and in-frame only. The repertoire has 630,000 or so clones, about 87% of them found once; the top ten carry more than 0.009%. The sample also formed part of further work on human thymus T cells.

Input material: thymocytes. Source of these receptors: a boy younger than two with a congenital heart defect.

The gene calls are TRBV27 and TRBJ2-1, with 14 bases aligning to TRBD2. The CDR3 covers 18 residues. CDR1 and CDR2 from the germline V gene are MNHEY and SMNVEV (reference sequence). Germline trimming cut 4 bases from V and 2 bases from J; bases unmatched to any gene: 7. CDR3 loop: CASSSGLAGGHPYNEQFF. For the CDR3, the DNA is TGTGCCAGCAGTTCTGGACTAGCGGGAGGCCATCCCTACAATGAGCAGTTCTTC.

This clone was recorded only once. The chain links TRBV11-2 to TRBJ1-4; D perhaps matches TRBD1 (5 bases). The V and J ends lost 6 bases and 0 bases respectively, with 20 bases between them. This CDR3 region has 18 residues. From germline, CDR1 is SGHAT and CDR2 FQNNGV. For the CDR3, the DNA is TGTGCCAGCAGTCGGACGCGACAGATCCTAGCAACTAATGAAAAACTGTTTTTT. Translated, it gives CASSRTRQILATNEKLFF.

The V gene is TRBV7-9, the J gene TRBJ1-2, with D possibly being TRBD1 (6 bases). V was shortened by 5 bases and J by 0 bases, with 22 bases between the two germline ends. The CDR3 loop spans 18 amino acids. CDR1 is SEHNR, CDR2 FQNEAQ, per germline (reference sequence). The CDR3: CASSDQNFRDNANYGYTF. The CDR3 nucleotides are TGTGCCAGCAGCGATCAAAACTTCCGGGACAACGCTAACTATGGCTACACCTTC.

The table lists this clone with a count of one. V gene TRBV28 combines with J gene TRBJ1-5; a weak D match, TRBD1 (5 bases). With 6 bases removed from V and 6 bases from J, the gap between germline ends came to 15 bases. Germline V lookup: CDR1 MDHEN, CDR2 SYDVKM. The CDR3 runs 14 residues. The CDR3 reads CASSRTGVGQPQHF. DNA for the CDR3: TGTGCCAGCAGCCGTACAGGCGTAGGTCAGCCCCAGCATTTT.

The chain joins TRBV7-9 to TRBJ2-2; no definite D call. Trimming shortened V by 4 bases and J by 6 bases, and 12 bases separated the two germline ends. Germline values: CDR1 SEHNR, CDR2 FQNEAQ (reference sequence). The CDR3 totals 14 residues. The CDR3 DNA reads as TGTGCCAGCAGCTATGAGCTAGTCCCCGGGGAGCTGTTTTTT. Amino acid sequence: CASSYELVPGELFF.

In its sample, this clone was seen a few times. Written as DNA, the CDR3 is TGTGCCAGCAGTGAATCCCAGGACAGTCCGACCTACGAGCAGTACTTC. Amino acid sequence: CASSESQDSPTYEQYF. V usage is TRBV2 and J usage is TRBJ2-7; possibly TRBD1 for D (6 bases). Trimming took off 2 bases at V and 2 bases at J, with 16 bases between the two ends. The CDR3 totals 16 residues. The germline CDR1 and CDR2 sequences are SNHLY and FYNNEI.

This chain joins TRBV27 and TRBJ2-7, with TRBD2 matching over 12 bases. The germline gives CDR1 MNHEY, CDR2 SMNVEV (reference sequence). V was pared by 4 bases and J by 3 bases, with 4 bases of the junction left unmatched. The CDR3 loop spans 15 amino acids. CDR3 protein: CASSSLAGGLYEQYF. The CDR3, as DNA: TGTGCCAGCAGTTCTCTAGCGGGGGGGCTCTACGAGCAGTACTTC.

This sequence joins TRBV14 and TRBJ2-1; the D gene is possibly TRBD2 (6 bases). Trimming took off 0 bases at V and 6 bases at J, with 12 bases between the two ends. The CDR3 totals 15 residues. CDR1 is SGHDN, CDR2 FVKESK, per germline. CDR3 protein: CASSQEREGVNEQFF. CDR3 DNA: TGTGCCAGCAGCCAAGAGCGGGAAGGGGTCAATGAGCAGTTCTTC.

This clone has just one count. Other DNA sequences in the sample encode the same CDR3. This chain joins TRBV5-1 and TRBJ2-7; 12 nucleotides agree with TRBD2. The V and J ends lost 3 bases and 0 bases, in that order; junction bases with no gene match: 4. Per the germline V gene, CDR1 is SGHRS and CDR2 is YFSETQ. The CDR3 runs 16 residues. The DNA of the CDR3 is TGCGCCAGCAGCTACAGACTAGCGGGAGCCTCCTACGAGCAGTACTTC. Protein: CASSYRLAGASYEQYF.

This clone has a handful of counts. The CDR3 region has the DNA TGTGCCAGTAGTACCAGTCGGACAACTTATAGCAATCAGCCCCAGCATTTT. This codes for CASSTSRTTYSNQPQHF. This chain connects TRBV19 to TRBJ1-5; D possibly corresponds to TRBD1 (5 bases). Germline CDR1 LNHDA, CDR2 SQIVND (reference sequence). The CDR3 length is 17 residues. V was trimmed by 4 bases and J by 0 bases, leaving 16 bases between them.

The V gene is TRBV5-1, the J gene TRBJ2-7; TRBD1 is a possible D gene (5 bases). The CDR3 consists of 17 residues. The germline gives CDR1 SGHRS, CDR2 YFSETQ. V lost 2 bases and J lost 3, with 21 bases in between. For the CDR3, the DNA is TGCGCCAGCAGCTTTAAGGCCCCGAGACAGAAGAACTACGAGCAGTACTTC. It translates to CASSFKAPRQKNYEQYF.

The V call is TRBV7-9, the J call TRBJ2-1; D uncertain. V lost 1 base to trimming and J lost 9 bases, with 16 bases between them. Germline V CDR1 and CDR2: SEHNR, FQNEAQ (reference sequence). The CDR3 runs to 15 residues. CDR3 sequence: CASSLVMNLSAEQFF. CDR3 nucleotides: TGTGCCAGCAGCTTAGTGATGAACCTGAGTGCTGAGCAGTTCTTC.